These 19 T cell receptor beta chains were sequenced from one sample in a study of human CD8 memory T cell subsets. Investigators built TCR beta libraries using UMI-labeled 5' RACE. TCRdb re-called the 5' RACE reads and catalogs CDR3 proteins one per entry, DNA excluded. The sample spans roughly 5,000 distinct CDR3 sequences; the ten largest clones claim about 34%. Sequencing was performed on CD8+ effector memory T cells (TEM) sorted from PBMCs. Subset denoted: effector memory CD8 T cells, CCR7- CD45RO+ CD95+. The origin of the receptors is a human donor in good health.

V and J are TRBV7-9 and TRBJ1-1. The CDR3 has 11 residues. The V gene's germline CDR1 is SEHNR and CDR2 FQNEAQ (reference sequence). CDR3 sequence: CAIDSGTEAFF.

The CDR3 is CASRSWDRGLQETQYF. V is TRBV11-2 and J is TRBJ2-5; TCRdb's D call, TRBD1, is unchecked because there is no DNA. Germline lookup yields CDR1 SGHAT and CDR2 FQNNGV. The CDR3 is made up of 16 amino acids. Combining the CDR3 with reference TRBV11-2 and TRBJ2-5 gives the whole variable domain EAGVAQSPRYKIIEKRQSVAFWCNPISGHATLYWYQQILGQGPKLLIQFQNNGVVDDSQLPKDRFSAERLKGVDSTLKIQPAKLEDSAVYLCASRSWDRGLQETQYFGPGTRLLVL.

The rearrangement joins TRBV11-2 to TRBJ2-3; checking the TCRdb D call of TRBD2 is not possible without DNA. The CDR3 contains 13 residues. Per germline, CDR1 SGHAT and CDR2 FQNNGV. CDR3 region: CASSLRGGDTQYF.

V gene TRBV28 combines with J gene TRBJ2-7; TCRdb selects TRBD2, and the lack of DNA leaves this call unchecked. Looked up from germline, CDR1 is MDHEN and CDR2 is SYDVKM. The CDR3 has 15 amino acids. The CDR3: CASSIQPGLTSEQYF.

The chain has TRBV5-4 and TRBJ2-1; TCRdb's assignment of TRBD2 cannot be checked, as there is no DNA. Germline V gene lookup returns CDR1 SGHNT and CDR2 YYREEE (reference sequence). This CDR3 has 15 amino acids. The CDR3 loop is CASSWGRDRYNEQFF.

The chain employs TRBV7-9 and TRBJ2-3; TCRdb's D call, TRBD1, is unchecked because there is no DNA. The CDR3 extends over 16 amino acids. The V gene's germline CDR1 is SEHNR and CDR2 FQNEAQ (reference sequence). The CDR3 region is CVPDSRYEGYTDTQYF.

V is TRBV7-6 and J is TRBJ2-3; no DNA is available, so the TRBD1 call from TCRdb remains unchecked. The CDR3 consists of 16 residues. Per germline, CDR1 SGHVS and CDR2 FNYEAQ. CDR3 amino acids: CASSLAGGMSTDTQYF.

The chain links TRBV27 to TRBJ1-2; TCRdb calls TRBD1, which cannot be checked without DNA. The CDR3 is 14 amino acids. Germline CDR1 and CDR2: MNHEY and SMNVEV (reference sequence). This CDR3 is CASSPDRVNYGYTF.

Judged by frequency, this clonotype is hyperexpanded (1% or more). V and J are TRBV25-1 and TRBJ2-7. The germline V gene encodes CDR1 MGHDK and CDR2 SYGVNS. The CDR3 runs 14 residues. The CDR3 spells CASSEGSFSYEQYF.

The rearrangement links TRBV6-1 to TRBJ2-2; with no DNA, the TCRdb D assignment of TRBD1 cannot be verified. The CDR3 extends over 15 amino acids. Germline CDR1 and CDR2: MNHNS and SASEGT. CDR3 amino acids: CASSWTGRNTGELFF.

The chain has TRBV14 and TRBJ2-1. Germline V gene data show CDR1 as SGHDN and CDR2 as FVKESK. CDR3 size: 16 residues. The CDR3 sequence: CASSQLPHSSYNEQFF.

This clonotype is labeled medium-sized based on frequency. The chain couples TRBV20-1 to TRBJ2-3. Germline loops: CDR1 DFQATT, CDR2 SNEGSKA (reference sequence). The CDR3 has 11 amino acids. The CDR3 loop is CSARGTDTQYF.

V is TRBV27 and J is TRBJ2-7; TCRdb designates TRBD2, a call that cannot be tested without DNA. CDR3 length equals 14 residues. Germline CDR1 and CDR2: MNHEY and SMNVEV (reference sequence). The CDR3 spells CASSPTSGRGEQYF.

V gene TRBV29-1 combines with J gene TRBJ2-1. In germline, CDR1 is SQVTM, CDR2 ANQGSEA. The CDR3 has 12 amino acids. CDR3 residues: CSVEDRSNEQFF.

The chain recombines TRBV6-6 with TRBJ1-5; the D call from TCRdb, TRBD1, cannot be confirmed without DNA. The CDR3 sequence is 17 residues long. Germline V lookup: CDR1 MNHNY, CDR2 SVGAGI (reference sequence). This CDR3 reads CASSLLPGRYIIQPQHF.

In terms of frequency, this clonotype is medium-sized. J is TRBJ1-2 and V is TRBV28; the D gene TCRdb calls, TRBD1, cannot be checked with no DNA. The germline gives CDR1 MDHEN, CDR2 SYDVKM. The CDR3 has 15 residues. The chain's CDR3 is CASSLTLGGDYGYTF.

This sequence joins TRBV25-1 and TRBJ1-3. The CDR3 sequence is 13 residues long. Germline assignment: CDR1 MGHDK and CDR2 SYGVNS. The CDR3 loop reads CASSAGFGNTIYF.

This rearrangement joins TRBV27 to TRBJ2-7; TCRdb lists TRBD2, though no DNA is available to test this call. The CDR3 totals 12 residues. CDR1 and CDR2 from the germline V gene are MNHEY and SMNVEV (reference sequence). The CDR3 loop is CASSGGGYEQYF.

The V gene is TRBV12-3 or TRBV12-4, the J gene TRBJ2-7; the D gene TCRdb calls, TRBD1, cannot be checked with no DNA. This CDR3 has 14 residues. CDR3 sequence: CASHDGGQNYEQYF.